Listed here are 6 T cell receptor beta chains from one sample, sequenced in a study of cytomegalovirus exposure and HLA in healthy donors. Both 60 Vbeta primers and 13 Jbeta primers went into the PCR. The protocol was immunoSEQ multiplex PCR, while the TCRdb copy is restricted to in-frame clones and leaves out a portion. This listing includes 200,000 to 250,000 clones. Specimen: PBMCs. These receptors came from a woman aged 25-40 years in good health and CMV-seropositive.

This chain uses TRBV7-6 with TRBJ2-1; unclear D gene. Trimming left V 0 bases short and J 5 bases short, with 8 bases between. CDR1 and CDR2 from the germline V gene are SGHVS and FNYEAQ. This CDR3 has 14 residues. DNA for the CDR3: TGTGCCAGCAGCTTAGCATACACCGACAATGAGCAGTTCTTC. This codes for CASSLAYTDNEQFF.

CDR3 DNA: TGTGCCAGCAGCCAAGATATAGTAAGAGAGCAGTACTTC. Protein: CASSQDIVREQYF. The chain couples TRBV14 to TRBJ2-7; D ambiguous. The CDR3 consists of 13 residues. Deletions cut 0 bases from V and 7 bases from J, with 10 bases between. Germline V lookup: CDR1 SGHDN, CDR2 FVKESK. The full variable domain, in which reference TRBV14 and TRBJ2-7 provide the parts outside the CDR3, is EAGVTQFPSHSVIEKGQTVTLRCDPISGHDNLYWYRRVMGKEIKFLLHFVKESKQDESGMPNNRFLAERTGGTYSTLKVQPAELEDSGVYFCASSQDIVREQYFGPGTRLTVT.

The chain combines TRBV27 with TRBJ1-1; D is undetermined. Trimming took off 0 bases at V and 0 bases at J, with 14 bases between the two ends. The CDR3 covers 17 residues. Germline CDR1 is MNHEY and CDR2 is SMNVEV (reference sequence). The CDR3 loop is CASSLSWMRFMNTEAFF. As DNA, the CDR3 is TGTGCCAGCAGTTTATCTTGGATGCGGTTCATGAACACTGAAGCTTTCTTT.

V is TRBV11-2 and J is TRBJ1-2; the D gene is possibly TRBD1 (6 bases). The CDR3 totals 14 residues. Germline CDR1 SGHAT, CDR2 FQNNGV. Trimming stripped 5 bases from V and 3 bases from J, with 13 bases between. CDR3 loop: CASSRTRGDYGYTF. For the CDR3, the DNA is TGTGCCAGCAGCCGGACCAGGGGAGACTATGGCTACACCTTC.

A remark on this clone: At one of its ends the junction is not consistent with the germline gene, which may arise from a read error. The chain has TRBV7-6 and TRBJ2-7, with TRBD2 matching 11 bases. Per the germline V gene, CDR1 is SGHVS and CDR2 is FNYEAQ. The CDR3 is 13 residues long. In DNA, the CDR3 is TGTGCCAGCAGCCTAGCGGGAGGTGGGGAGCAGTACTTC. Translated: CASSLAGGGEQYF.

This sequence joins TRBV7-6 and TRBJ1-5; tentatively, D is TRBD1 (5 bases). This CDR3 is built from 13 residues. CDR1 is SGHVS, CDR2 FNYEAQ, per germline. V shed 1 base and J shed 7 bases, with 8 bases lying between them. CDR3 residues: CASSLDRGQPQHF. CDR3 sequence (DNA): TGTGCCAGCAGCTTAGATAGGGGACAGCCCCAGCATTTT. Complete variable domain (other parts from reference TRBV7-6 and TRBJ1-5): GAGVSQSPRYKVTKRGQDVALRCDPISGHVSLYWYRQALGQGPEFLTYFNYEAQQDKSGLPNDRFSAERPEGSISTLTIQRTEQRDSAMYRCASSLDRGQPQHFGDGTRLSIL.